A single sample gave rise to the 8 T cell receptor beta chains below, sequenced in a study of precursors of human CD4 cytotoxic T cells. Bulk UMI-based sequencing covered sorted CD4+ central memory, effector memory, IL-7R-high and IL-7R-negative TEMRA subsets. TCRdb used MiXCR to reprocess the reads, holding one entry per CDR3 protein. In the table there are more than 700 distinct CDR3 sequences, around 20% of which are singletons. The sample was memory CD4+ T cells from blood (PBMCs). All receptors derive from a human donor in good health.

This rearrangement joins TRBV5-4 to TRBJ2-1; the D is unclear. V dropped 4 bases and J dropped 7 bases, with 6 bases sitting between them. Per the germline V gene, CDR1 is SGHNT and CDR2 is YYREEE (reference sequence). The length of the CDR3 is 11 residues. CDR3 nucleotides: TGTGCCAGCAGCCATGGGAATGAGCAGTTCTTC. This translates into CASSHGNEQFF. Filled out from reference TRBV5-4 and TRBJ2-1, the complete variable domain reads ETGVTQSPTHLIKTRGQQVTLRCSSQSGHNTVSWYQQALGQGPQFIFQYYREEENGRGNFPPRFSGLQFPNYSSELNVNALELDDSALYLCASSHGNEQFFGPGTRLTVL.

CDR3 residues: CSVGRLAGGAGEQFF. CDR3 nucleotide sequence: TGCAGCGTTGGGAGGTTAGCAGGTGGCGCAGGAGAGCAGTTCTTC. The chain is built from TRBV29-1 and TRBJ2-1; D perhaps matches TRBD2 (5 bases). Germline lookup yields CDR1 SQVTM and CDR2 ANQGSEA. The CDR3 is 15 amino acids. The germline V and J ends were trimmed by 4 bases and 10 bases, with 23 bases remaining between them.

This clonotype qualifies as large. The chain combines TRBV21-1 with TRBJ2-7. TRBV21-1 has pseudogene status. The CDR3 spans 13 residues. The CDR3 sequence: CASSRTSPYEQYF. The CDR3 nucleotides read TGTGCCAGCAGCAGGACCAGTCCCTACGAGCAGTACTTC.

By share, this clonotype ranks as large. This sequence joins TRBV4-2 and TRBJ2-2; no clear D gene. This CDR3 comprises 16 residues. Germline lookup yields CDR1 LGHNA and CDR2 YNFKEQ. The V and J ends lost 4 bases and 2 bases respectively, with 14 bases between them. CDR3 sequence reads: CASSRQSVSNTGELFF. For the CDR3, the DNA is TGTGCCAGCAGCCGCCAAAGCGTCAGTAACACCGGGGAGCTGTTTTTT.

The gene calls are TRBV11-2 and TRBJ2-2; no clear D. Deletions cut 5 bases from V and 5 bases from J, with 9 bases between. The germline V gene has CDR1 SGHAT and CDR2 FQNNGV. This CDR3 spans 13 amino acids. Here the CDR3 reads CASSAQLTGELFF. CDR3 bases: TGTGCCAGCAGCGCCCAACTTACCGGGGAGCTGTTTTTT.

By sample share, this clonotype is large. V gene TRBV4-2 combines with J gene TRBJ2-2; possibly TRBD2 for D (6 bases). Germline V gene data show CDR1 as LGHNA and CDR2 as YNFKEQ. Trimming took off 3 bases at V and 12 bases at J, with 14 bases between the two ends. CDR3 length equals 13 residues. The CDR3 sequence is CASSHRDSRKLFF. The CDR3 nucleotides read TGTGCCAGCAGCCATCGGGACTCCAGGAAGCTGTTTTTT.

This clonotype appeared a few times. J is TRBJ2-5 and V is TRBV20-1; possible D gene TRBD2, 6 bases. CDR3 length: 14 residues. V gave up 4 bases and J gave up 2 bases, with 14 bases separating them. Looked up from germline, CDR1 is DFQATT and CDR2 is SNEGSKA (reference sequence). Here the CDR3 reads CSATKAGLQETQYF. DNA for the CDR3: TGCAGTGCTACTAAAGCGGGTCTTCAAGAGACCCAGTACTTC.

The sample holds a few counts of this clonotype. The chain links TRBV12-3 or TRBV12-4 to TRBJ2-7, with D uncertain. V lost 3 bases, J lost 0 bases, and 6 bases lay in between. This CDR3 comprises 13 residues. The CDR3 region is CASSFSNSYEQYF. DNA of the CDR3: TGTGCCAGCAGTTTCTCTAACTCCTACGAGCAGTACTTC.